Listed below are T cell receptor beta chains from one sample, sequenced in a study of T cell changes during pregnancy in multiple sclerosis. The data were produced by immunoSEQ multiplex PCR, yet TCRdb's version contains in-frame clones alone and is incomplete. Of about 30,000 clones listed, roughly 91% are singletons. This material consisted of CD4+ T cells from peripheral blood mononuclear cells, taken in the first trimester of pregnancy. These receptor sequences come from a female donor in good health, enrolled as a control in a pregnancy study. CDR3s include the opening cysteine and the closing phenylalanine or tryptophan. D genes are given only for firm matches. Not all rows give a size; the values are once, few, many and, for expanded clones, a class.

. TRBJ2-3 TRBV5-1 TRBD2 CASSTRTSGPWDTQYF TGCGCCAGCAGCACTCGGACTAGCGGGCCCTGGGATACGCAGTATTTT
. TRBJ2-7 TRBV7-6 TRBD1 CASSPGTGLSYEQYF TGTGCCAGCAGCCCCGGGACAGGGCTCTCCTACGAGCAGTACTTC
. TRBJ1-1 TRBV5-1 . CASSLAVMNTEAFF TGCGCCAGCAGCTTGGCGGTCATGAACACTGAAGCTTTCTTT
. TRBJ1-1 TRBV6-5 . CASSYYRSTEAFF TGTGCCAGCAGTTATTACAGGAGCACTGAAGCTTTCTTT
. TRBJ2-5 TRBV10-2 TRBD2 CASSGGSDGGETQYF TGCGCCAGCAGTGGAGGATCGGACGGGGGGGAGACCCAGTACTTC
. TRBJ2-7 TRBV9 TRBD2 CASSGAGVPSYEQYF TGTGCCAGCAGCGGAGCGGGAGTGCCATCCTACGAGCAGTACTTC
. TRBJ2-7 TRBV10-1 TRBD2 CASSPGLAGGRAYEQYF TGCGCCAGCAGCCCGGGACTAGCGGGAGGGAGAGCCTACGAGCAGTACTTC
. TRBJ1-1 TRBV19 . CASSSTANTEAFF TGTGCCAGTAGTTCTACAGCGAACACTGAAGCTTTCTTT
. TRBJ1-2 TRBV2 . CASSEARAGGYTF TGTGCCAGCAGTGAAGCGCGGGCGGGAGGCTACACCTTC
. TRBJ2-5 TRBV4-1 TRBD2 CASSQALERGETQYF TGCGCCAGCAGCCAAGCGCTAGAGCGGGGAGAGACCCAGTACTTC
. TRBJ1-4 TRBV11-2 TRBD1 CASSLSTGGSEKLFF TGTGCCAGCAGCTTATCAACAGGGGGGAGTGAAAAACTGTTTTTT
. TRBJ2-2 TRBV2 . CASSDSRPGTGELFF TGTGCCAGCAGTGATAGTAGGCCGGGGACCGGGGAGCTGTTTTTT
. TRBJ2-7 TRBV7-9 . CASSWGGSDEQYF TGTGCCAGCAGCTGGGGCGGAAGCGACGAGCAGTACTTC
. TRBJ1-2 TRBV7-9 TRBD1 CASSFDREDGYTF TGTGCCAGCAGCTTCGACAGGGAGGATGGCTACACCTTC
few TRBJ2-1 TRBV19 TRBD1 CASSTQTGGNEQFF TGTGCCAGTAGTACTCAAACAGGGGGCAATGAGCAGTTCTTC
. TRBJ1-5 TRBV4-2 . CASSQEAGQPQHF TGTGCCAGCAGCCAAGAAGCAGGGCAGCCCCAGCATTTT
. TRBJ2-5 TRBV25-1 TRBD2 CASAIRGGQETQYF TGTGCCAGCGCGATCCGGGGGGGCCAGGAGACCCAGTACTTC
. TRBJ2-3 TRBV5-1 . CASSLDGSDTQYF TGCGCCAGCAGCTTGGACGGGTCAGATACGCAGTATTTT
once TRBJ2-3 TRBV11-2 . CASSLGPGGDTQYF TGTGCCAGCAGCTTGGGGCCGGGTGGGGATACGCAGTATTTT
. TRBJ1-1 TRBV28 TRBD1 CASSLGGGRTEAFF TGTGCCAGCAGTTTAGGAGGGGGCAGGACTGAAGCTTTCTTT
. TRBJ2-7 TRBV7-8 . CASSLARHREIEQYF TGTGCCAGCAGCTTAGCCCGGCACAGGGAAATCGAGCAGTACTTC
. TRBJ1-2 TRBV18 TRBD1 CASSSGQGADGYTF TGTGCCAGCTCATCAGGACAGGGGGCTGATGGCTACACCTTC
once TRBJ1-5 TRBV29-1 . CSVATPYSNQPQHF TGCAGCGTTGCGACACCCTATAGCAATCAGCCCCAGCATTTT
. TRBJ2-5 TRBV10-1 . CATQEAVGETQYF TGCGCCACCCAGGAAGCGGTAGGGGAGACCCAGTACTTC
once TRBJ1-6 TRBV30 . CAWKGGRIPFPLHF TGTGCCTGGAAGGGGGGGCGGATACCCTTCCCCCTCCACTTT
. TRBJ2-5 TRBV4-1 TRBD2 CASSYSGGTQETQYF TGCGCCAGCAGTTATAGCGGGGGGACCCAAGAGACCCAGTACTTC
. TRBJ2-2 TRBV30 . CAWSRGLTGELFF TGTGCCTGGAGCCGAGGCCTCACCGGGGAGCTGTTTTTT
. TRBJ1-3 TRBV18 . CASSPSGYSGNTIYF TGTGCCAGCTCACCTTCCGGTTACTCTGGAAACACCATATATTTT
. TRBJ2-7 TRBV7-2 TRBD2 CASSSESRGDLSYEQYF TGTGCCAGCAGCTCCGAATCTCGGGGGGACCTCTCCTACGAGCAGTACTTC
. TRBJ2-1 TRBV7-6 TRBD2 CASSPLAGAVGSYNEQFF TGTGCCAGCAGCCCTTTAGCGGGAGCGGTAGGCTCCTACAATGAGCAGTTCTTC
once TRBJ2-6 TRBV19 TRBD1 CASSSGQGAFLRSGANVLTF TGTGCCAGTAGTAGTGGGCAGGGGGCCTTCCTCCGCTCTGGGGCCAACGTCCTGACTTTC
. TRBJ1-3 TRBV19 . CASSISRVVNTIYF TGTGCCAGTAGTATCTCCAGGGTTGTAAACACCATATATTTT
. TRBJ2-4 TRBV30 . CAWSGAKNIQYF TGTGCCTGGAGCGGGGCCAAAAACATTCAGTACTTC
. TRBJ1-5 TRBV5-4 . CASSPGGSNQPQHF TGTGCCAGCAGCCCCGGGGGGAGCAATCAGCCCCAGCATTTT
. TRBJ1-1 TRBV7-8 TRBD1 CASSLSRQGIYGNTEAFF TGTGCCAGCAGCCTCTCCCGACAGGGGATATATGGGAACACTGAAGCTTTCTTT
. TRBJ1-5 TRBV7-9 TRBD1 CASGTGGTQPQHF TGTGCCAGCGGGACAGGGGGCACCCAGCCCCAGCATTTT
. TRBJ1-2 TRBV6-5 . CASSRDMNNYGYTF TGTGCCAGCAGTCGGGACATGAATAACTATGGCTACACCTTC
. TRBJ1-2 TRBV5-1 . CASSPRDTSLRGYGYTF TGCGCCAGCAGCCCCCGGGACACCTCTCTAAGGGGCTATGGCTACACCTTC
. TRBJ2-5 TRBV7-6 TRBD2 CASSHRLARWSQYF TGTGCCAGCAGCCACAGACTAGCCCGGTGGTCCCAGTACTTC
. TRBJ2-7 TRBV13 TRBD1 CASSWGQGIAEQYF TGTGCCAGCAGCTGGGGACAGGGGATCGCCGAGCAGTACTTC
. TRBJ1-4 TRBV28 . CATQGEKLFF TGTGCCACCCAGGGGGAAAAACTGTTTTTT
. TRBJ1-2 TRBV7-9 TRBD1 CASSLGGTGGGYTF TGTGCCAGCAGCTTAGGAGGGACAGGGGGCGGCTACACCTTC
. TRBJ1-2 TRBV19 TRBD1 CASRGDRAFGYTF TGTGCCAGTAGGGGGGACAGGGCTTTCGGCTACACCTTC
. TRBJ2-1 TRBV4-1 TRBD1 CASSQDRGQGRRNEQFF TGCGCCAGCAGCCAAGATCGAGGACAGGGGAGGCGGAATGAGCAGTTCTTC
. TRBJ2-7 TRBV20-1 . CSADDSYEQYF TGCAGTGCCGACGACAGCTACGAGCAGTACTTC
. TRBJ2-7 TRBV5-8 . CASSPRGFKNEQYF TGTGCCAGCAGCCCACGGGGGTTCAAGAACGAGCAGTACTTC
. TRBJ1-2 TRBV28 TRBD1 CASSQTGGYGYTF TGTGCCAGCAGTCAGACAGGGGGCTATGGCTACACCTTC
. TRBJ2-1 TRBV7-2 TRBD2 CASSLRGVNEQFF TGTGCCAGCAGCCTACGGGGGGTCAATGAGCAGTTCTTC
. TRBJ1-2 TRBV28 TRBD1 CASSLVGQGNYGYTF TGTGCCAGCAGTTTAGTAGGACAGGGAAACTATGGCTACACCTTC
. TRBJ2-2 TRBV5-8 TRBD2 CASALAGVWTGELFF TGTGCCAGCGCGCTAGCGGGAGTGTGGACCGGGGAGCTGTTTTTT
. TRBJ1-5 TRBV29-1 TRBD1 CSVGQGAGQPQHF TGCAGCGTTGGGCAGGGGGCAGGACAGCCCCAGCATTTT
. TRBJ2-3 TRBV6-4 TRBD2 CASSDRAGGPDTQYF TGTGCCAGCAGTGACAGAGCGGGAGGGCCAGATACGCAGTATTTT
. TRBJ2-7 TRBV28 TRBD2 CASSPQDGTSGNYEQYF TGTGCCAGCAGCCCCCAGGACGGGACTAGCGGCAACTACGAGCAGTACTTC
few TRBJ1-2 TRBV6-6 . CASSSLDSEVGYTF TGTGCCAGCAGTTCCCTGGACAGTGAGGTTGGCTACACCTTC